This TCR beta chain was captured by sequencing in a study of T cell repertoires in cytomegalovirus infection. This CDR3 is built from 16 residues. The V end was cut by 4 bases, the J end by 0 bases, with 16 bases between. Germline V gene sequence: CDR1 LGHNA, CDR2 YNFKEQ. One entry per CDR3 protein results from TCRdb running MiXCR on the reads. The table lists approximately 550,000 distinct CDR3 sequences, approximately 17% of them singletons. This chain connects TRBV4-2 to TRBJ2-7, with D possibly matching TRBD2 (5 bases). The sequencing sample was made of CD8+ T cells from PBMCs. The TCR was taken from a human donor in good health (CMV status not recorded). Some clones in this sample may be carry-over from other donors' samples. CDR3 residues: CASSRERSANSYEQYF. For the CDR3, the DNA is TGTGCCAGCAGCCGGGAGAGGTCAGCGAACTCCTACGAGCAGTACTTC.